The 30 T cell receptor beta chains reported below all come from one sample, sequenced in a study of blood T cells in healthy people across ages. A second PCR of 7 to 11 cycles used a sample-barcoded 5' primer and a J-beta primer mix. From the 5' RACE reads, TCRdb called clonotypes with MiXCR, one entry per CDR3 protein. The sample shows about 800,000 distinct CDR3 sequences, 20% to 30% of them seen only once. The data were also submitted as part of a second study, on T cells of mothers and their children.

The sample consisted of blood. These TCRs come from a boy younger than 18 in good health.

This clonotype occurred a few times. The chain is built from TRBV11-3 and TRBJ2-3; 7 bases map to TRBD1. The CDR3 has 18 residues. CDR1 and CDR2 (germline): SGHNT, YENEEA. Trimming removed 5 bases from V and 4 bases from J; junction bases left unmatched: 18. CDR3 sequence reads: CASSLPYFTGAPADTQYF. CDR3 nucleotides: TGTGCCAGCAGCCTACCGTACTTTACAGGGGCGCCGGCAGATACGCAGTATTTT.

The rearrangement links TRBV9 to TRBJ2-6, with 7 bases that match TRBD1. Per the germline V gene, CDR1 is SGDLS and CDR2 is YYNGEE. The ends lost 3 bases at V and 2 bases at J; junction bases unmatched: 5. This CDR3 comprises 16 residues. The CDR3 region is CASSGEQGTGANVLTF. The CDR3 DNA reads TGTGCCAGCAGCGGAGAACAGGGGACTGGGGCCAACGTCCTGACTTTC.

With regard to this clonotype: This is likely a read error, given that the CDR3 carries no conserved phenylalanine or tryptophan at its end. The DNA of the CDR3 is TGTGCCAGCAGCCTGGTCGGTGGCTACACCCTC. It yields the protein CASSLVGGYTL. The gene calls are TRBV9 and TRBJ1-2; D not certain. Trimming cost V 4 bases and J 7 bases, with 8 bases left between them. The germline CDR1 and CDR2 sequences are SGDLS and YYNGEE. The CDR3 extends over 11 amino acids.

The chain has TRBV5-1 and TRBJ1-4; 7 bases fit TRBD1. This CDR3 region has 16 residues. V gave up 4 bases and J gave up 0 bases; unmatched junction bases: 6. Germline CDR1 is SGHRS and CDR2 is YFSETQ. This CDR3 reads CASSPLDRTTNEKLFF. The CDR3 DNA reads TGCGCCAGCAGCCCCCTGGACAGGACAACTAATGAAAAACTGTTTTTT.

The genes are TRBV27 and TRBJ2-7, with TRBD2 identical over 7 bases. V gave up 5 bases and J gave up 2 bases; unmatched junction bases: 9. Germline values: CDR1 MNHEY, CDR2 SMNVEV (reference sequence). The CDR3 consists of 15 residues. Here the CDR3 reads CASSPIGGRAYEQYF. The CDR3 DNA sequence: TGTGCCAGCAGTCCGATTGGAGGGAGGGCCTACGAGCAGTACTTC.

This clonotype appeared a few times. The rearrangement joins TRBV7-9 to TRBJ2-5; 10 bases map to TRBD1. Germline V gene sequence: CDR1 SEHNR, CDR2 FQNEAQ (reference sequence). V shed 3 bases and J 5 bases; nucleotides not matched to a gene: 6. The CDR3 runs 15 residues. The CDR3 is CASSLGDRGDETQYF. The CDR3 region has the DNA TGTGCCAGCAGCTTGGGGGACAGGGGAGACGAGACCCAGTACTTC.

The chain couples TRBV7-6 to TRBJ1-4, with unresolved D. CDR1 and CDR2 from the germline V gene are SGHVS and FNYEAQ. The length of the CDR3 is 13 residues. Trimming pared 5 bases from V and 5 bases from J, leaving 9 bases between. The CDR3 is CASSGRSNEKLFF. The CDR3 bases are TGTGCCAGCAGCGGTAGGAGCAATGAAAAACTGTTTTTT.

This clonotype was counted once. The gene calls are TRBV19 and TRBJ2-1; the match to TRBD1 covers 7 bases. V lost 7 bases to trimming and J lost 6 bases; unmatched junction nucleotides: 12. The germline gives CDR1 LNHDA, CDR2 SQIVND (reference sequence). The CDR3 is made up of 15 amino acids. The CDR3 spells CASTSGTVVRNEQFF. In DNA form, the CDR3 reads TGTGCCAGTACCTCTGGGACAGTAGTTCGCAATGAGCAGTTCTTC.

The V call is TRBV9, the J call TRBJ2-2; TRBD1 matches at 10 bases. The V and J ends lost 4 bases and 3 bases, in that order; junction bases with no gene match: 6. CDR1 is SGDLS and CDR2 is YYNGEE in the germline V gene. The CDR3 covers 16 residues. This CDR3 reads CASSPRDRGHTGELFF. In DNA, the CDR3 is TGTGCCAGCAGCCCCAGGGACAGGGGACACACCGGGGAGCTGTTTTTT. Looking up the rest from reference TRBV9 and TRBJ2-2 gives the full variable domain: DSGVTQTPKHLITATGQRVTLRCSPRSGDLSVYWYQQSLDQGLQFLIQYYNGEERAKGNILERFSAQQFPDLHSELNLSSLELGDSALYFCASSPRDRGHTGELFFGEGSRLTVL.

About this clonotype: One end of the junction varies from germline; a read error may be responsible. V is TRBV5-1 and J is TRBJ2-2; the D gene is possibly TRBD1 (6 bases). This CDR3 region has 16 residues. CDR1 and CDR2 (germline): SGHRS, YFSETQ. This CDR3 is CASRLGDTTNTGELFF. CDR3 coding DNA: TGCGCCAGCAGATTGGGGGACACTACGAACACCGGGGAGCTGTTTTTT.

This clonotype has more than one count but fewer than ten. The genes are TRBV7-2 and TRBJ1-1; D might be TRBD1 (6 bases). CDR1 is SGHTA, CDR2 FQGNSA, per germline. This CDR3 spans 16 amino acids. Trimming shortened V by 4 bases and J by 0 bases, and 15 bases separated the two germline ends. The CDR3 DNA reads TGTGCCAGCAGCTCGACCCCGGACAGAGTGAACACTGAAGCTTTCTTT. Translated, it gives CASSSTPDRVNTEAFF.

This clonotype has only a few counts. Here the CDR3 DNA reads TGCGCCAGCAGCTTTCACGGCGCGAGCTCCTACAATGAGCAGTTCTTC. This translates into CASSFHGASSYNEQFF. The genes are TRBV5-1 and TRBJ2-1; D is unresolved. Trimming cost V 2 bases and J 0 bases, with 12 bases left between them. The CDR3 is made up of 16 amino acids. Germline CDR1 reads SGHRS; CDR2 reads YFSETQ. The variable domain in full, with the rest retrieved from reference TRBV5-1 and TRBJ2-1, is KAGVTQTPRYLIKTRGQQVTLSCSPISGHRSVSWYQQTPGQGLQFLFEYFSETQRNKGNFPGRFSGRQFSNSRSEMNVSTLELGDSALYLCASSFHGASSYNEQFFGPGTRLTVL.

This clonotype was seen only a few times. V usage is TRBV29-1 and J usage is TRBJ1-1, with a possible D match to TRBD1 (5 bases). The V end lost 7 bases, the J end lost 3 bases, and 18 bases lay between the germline ends. Germline-derived CDR1 and CDR2 are SQVTM and ANQGSEA. The CDR3 has 14 amino acids. CDR3 sequence: CSGGAPGLDTEAFF. In nucleotides, the CDR3 is TGCAGCGGTGGGGCCCCAGGCTTGGACACTGAAGCTTTCTTT.

A few counts support this clonotype. The chain carries TRBV28 and TRBJ2-3; no definite D call. This CDR3 comprises 13 residues. Germline-derived CDR1 and CDR2 are MDHEN and SYDVKM. Trimming removed 4 bases from V and 3 bases from J, with 8 bases in between. This CDR3 reads CASSSAKTDTQYF. CDR3 bases: TGTGCCAGCAGTTCCGCAAAAACAGATACGCAGTATTTT.

This clonotype came up a few times. CDR3 sequence: CASSQESLGSGGRETQYF. The CDR3 DNA is TGTGCCAGCAGCCAAGAGTCACTAGGTTCCGGGGGACGAGAGACCCAGTACTTC. The V gene is TRBV4-2, the J gene TRBJ2-5, with D tentatively TRBD2 (6 bases). V was trimmed by 0 bases and J by 4 bases, leaving 21 bases between them. CDR3 length: 18 residues. Germline loops: CDR1 LGHNA, CDR2 YNFKEQ.

On this clonotype: Sequence at one end of the junction differs from germline and may be a read error. This chain joins TRBV7-9 and TRBJ2-7; D is tentatively TRBD1 or TRBD2 (6 bases each). Germline lookup yields CDR1 SEHNR and CDR2 FQNEAQ (reference sequence). There are 16 residues in the CDR3. For the CDR3, the DNA is TGTGCCAGCAGCATAGCGTCTATTGGGGGGCGGGACGAGCAGTACTTC. It specifies CASSIASIGGRDEQYF.

This clonotype has just a few counts. The chain is built from TRBV27 and TRBJ1-5; 7 positions agree with TRBD1. The trim removed 6 bases at V and 5 bases at J, leaving 7 bases unmatched. The CDR3 is 14 amino acids. In germline, CDR1 is MNHEY, CDR2 SMNVEV (reference sequence). In DNA, the CDR3 is TGTGCCAGCAGCTACAGGGGCGGGGATCAGCCCCAGCATTTT. Amino acid sequence: CASSYRGGDQPQHF.

This clonotype was counted only a few times. The chain employs TRBV7-9 and TRBJ1-1, with a possible D match to TRBD1 (6 bases). This CDR3 comprises 17 residues. Germline-derived CDR1 and CDR2 are SEHNR and FQNEAQ (reference sequence). Trimming pared 6 bases from V and 1 base from J, leaving 21 bases between. In DNA form, the CDR3 reads TGTGCCAGCAGACCGGCAGGGGTCCTCTCCTCGAACACTGAAGCTTTCTTT. It is translated as CASRPAGVLSSNTEAFF.

The genes are TRBV6-6 and TRBJ2-3, with D tentatively TRBD2 (5 bases). Germline V CDR1 and CDR2: MNHNY, SVGAGI (reference sequence). The V and J ends lost 5 bases and 0 bases respectively, with 15 bases between them. The CDR3 runs to 16 residues. CDR3: CASSNLDWDSTDTQYF. CDR3 nucleotide sequence: TGTGCCAGCAGTAACCTGGACTGGGATAGCACAGATACGCAGTATTTT.

This chain links TRBV6-5 with TRBJ1-4; perhaps TRBD1 as D (6 bases). Trimming removed 10 bases at V and 7 bases at J, with 10 bases between. CDR1 is MNHEY and CDR2 is SVGAGI in the germline V gene. This CDR3 is built from 11 residues. In DNA form, the CDR3 reads TGTGCCACCAAGGGGGGTGAAAAACTGTTTTTT. It is translated as CATKGGEKLFF.

This clonotype was seen only a few times. The V call is TRBV4-3, the J call TRBJ1-1; possibly TRBD1 for D (5 bases). CDR1 and CDR2 (germline): LGHNA, YSLEER. This CDR3 contains 15 residues. Trimming shortened V by 1 base and J by 9 bases, and 18 bases separated the two germline ends. CDR3 sequence: CASSQGLGQLGQAFF. CDR3 DNA: TGCGCCAGCAGCCAAGGTTTAGGCCAGTTGGGGCAAGCTTTCTTT.

The rearrangement links TRBV4-3 to TRBJ2-5, with TRBD2 matching 15 bases. The CDR3 runs 16 residues. Trimming cost V 3 bases and J 2 bases; bases outside gene matches: 1. Per the germline V gene, CDR1 is LGHNA and CDR2 is YSLEER. CDR3 residues: CASSQGTSGGQETQYF. The CDR3, as DNA: TGCGCCAGCAGCCAGGGGACTAGCGGGGGGCAAGAGACCCAGTACTTC.

The chain combines TRBV7-2 with TRBJ2-3; D unresolved. V was clipped by 5 bases and J by 2 bases, with 14 bases between them. Germline V CDR1 and CDR2: SGHTA, FQGNSA. The CDR3 spans 15 residues. CDR3 in DNA: TGTGCCAGCAGCCCCTGGGCAGACATCACAGATACGCAGTATTTT. It codes for CASSPWADITDTQYF.

This clonotype was counted a few times. The chain employs TRBV5-1 and TRBJ1-4; D might be TRBD1 (6 bases). The V and J ends lost 1 base and 3 bases respectively, with 13 bases between them. The CDR3 is 16 amino acids. Looked up from germline, CDR1 is SGHRS and CDR2 is YFSETQ. CDR3 nucleotide sequence: TGCGCCAGCAGCTTGCCAGGGGTGTCATCTAATGAAAAACTGTTTTTT. Amino acid sequence: CASSLPGVSSNEKLFF.

The V gene is TRBV6-1, the J gene TRBJ2-7; 8 nucleotides match TRBD2. Trimming cost V 5 bases and J 2 bases; bases outside gene matches: 5. Germline CDR1 reads MNHNS; CDR2 reads SASEGT. The CDR3 is made up of 14 amino acids. The CDR3 DNA reads as TGTGCCAGCAGTACTAGCGGACCTCCCTACGAGCAGTACTTC. Protein product: CASSTSGPPYEQYF.

This clonotype was counted only a few times. The rearrangement links TRBV7-9 to TRBJ1-2; possible D gene TRBD1, 5 bases. The CDR3 covers 17 residues. The V and J ends lost 1 base and 7 bases respectively, with 22 bases between them. CDR1 is SEHNR, CDR2 FQNEAQ, per germline (reference sequence). The CDR3 spells CASSLDGGVGLIGGYTF. The CDR3 DNA reads TGTGCCAGCAGCTTAGATGGAGGGGTGGGTCTGATTGGTGGCTACACCTTC.

V is TRBV20-1 and J is TRBJ2-1; 10 bases are a match to TRBD2. The CDR3 runs to 16 residues. The J segment lost 0 bases and the V segment lost 7 bases, leaving 9 bases of the junction unmatched. Germline V gene lookup returns CDR1 DFQATT and CDR2 SNEGSKA (reference sequence). In DNA, the CDR3 is TGCAGTGTCCCGAATAGCGGGGGGTTCTCCTACAATGAGCAGTTCTTC. It yields the protein CSVPNSGGFSYNEQFF.

This clonotype was counted only a few times. The junction departs from the called germline gene at one end, perhaps through a read error. This chain joins TRBV29-1 and TRBJ1-4; weak D call: TRBD1 (5 bases). Germline CDR1 reads SQVTM; CDR2 reads ANQGSEA. The CDR3 is 12 residues long. CDR3 protein: CGVGTDNEKLFF. The CDR3 nucleotides are TGCGGCGTTGGGACGGACAATGAAAAACTGTTTTTT.

This clonotype turned up a few times. This chain joins TRBV6-5 and TRBJ2-3, with D possibly matching TRBD1 (6 bases). CDR1 MNHEY and CDR2 SVGAGI come from the germline V gene. This CDR3 is 14 amino acids long. Deletions cut 6 bases from V and 4 bases from J, with 14 bases between. CDR3 in amino acids: CASSQGAGADTQYF. The CDR3 DNA follows: TGTGCCAGCAGCCAAGGGGCAGGGGCAGATACGCAGTATTTT.

The rearrangement joins TRBV29-1 to TRBJ1-2; no definite D call. V lost 5 bases to trimming and J lost 4 bases, with 14 bases between them. CDR3 length equals 13 residues. Germline CDR1 SQVTM, CDR2 ANQGSEA. The CDR3 spells CSVWAERLYGYTF. The CDR3 region has the DNA TGCAGCGTTTGGGCAGAGCGGCTCTATGGCTACACCTTC.